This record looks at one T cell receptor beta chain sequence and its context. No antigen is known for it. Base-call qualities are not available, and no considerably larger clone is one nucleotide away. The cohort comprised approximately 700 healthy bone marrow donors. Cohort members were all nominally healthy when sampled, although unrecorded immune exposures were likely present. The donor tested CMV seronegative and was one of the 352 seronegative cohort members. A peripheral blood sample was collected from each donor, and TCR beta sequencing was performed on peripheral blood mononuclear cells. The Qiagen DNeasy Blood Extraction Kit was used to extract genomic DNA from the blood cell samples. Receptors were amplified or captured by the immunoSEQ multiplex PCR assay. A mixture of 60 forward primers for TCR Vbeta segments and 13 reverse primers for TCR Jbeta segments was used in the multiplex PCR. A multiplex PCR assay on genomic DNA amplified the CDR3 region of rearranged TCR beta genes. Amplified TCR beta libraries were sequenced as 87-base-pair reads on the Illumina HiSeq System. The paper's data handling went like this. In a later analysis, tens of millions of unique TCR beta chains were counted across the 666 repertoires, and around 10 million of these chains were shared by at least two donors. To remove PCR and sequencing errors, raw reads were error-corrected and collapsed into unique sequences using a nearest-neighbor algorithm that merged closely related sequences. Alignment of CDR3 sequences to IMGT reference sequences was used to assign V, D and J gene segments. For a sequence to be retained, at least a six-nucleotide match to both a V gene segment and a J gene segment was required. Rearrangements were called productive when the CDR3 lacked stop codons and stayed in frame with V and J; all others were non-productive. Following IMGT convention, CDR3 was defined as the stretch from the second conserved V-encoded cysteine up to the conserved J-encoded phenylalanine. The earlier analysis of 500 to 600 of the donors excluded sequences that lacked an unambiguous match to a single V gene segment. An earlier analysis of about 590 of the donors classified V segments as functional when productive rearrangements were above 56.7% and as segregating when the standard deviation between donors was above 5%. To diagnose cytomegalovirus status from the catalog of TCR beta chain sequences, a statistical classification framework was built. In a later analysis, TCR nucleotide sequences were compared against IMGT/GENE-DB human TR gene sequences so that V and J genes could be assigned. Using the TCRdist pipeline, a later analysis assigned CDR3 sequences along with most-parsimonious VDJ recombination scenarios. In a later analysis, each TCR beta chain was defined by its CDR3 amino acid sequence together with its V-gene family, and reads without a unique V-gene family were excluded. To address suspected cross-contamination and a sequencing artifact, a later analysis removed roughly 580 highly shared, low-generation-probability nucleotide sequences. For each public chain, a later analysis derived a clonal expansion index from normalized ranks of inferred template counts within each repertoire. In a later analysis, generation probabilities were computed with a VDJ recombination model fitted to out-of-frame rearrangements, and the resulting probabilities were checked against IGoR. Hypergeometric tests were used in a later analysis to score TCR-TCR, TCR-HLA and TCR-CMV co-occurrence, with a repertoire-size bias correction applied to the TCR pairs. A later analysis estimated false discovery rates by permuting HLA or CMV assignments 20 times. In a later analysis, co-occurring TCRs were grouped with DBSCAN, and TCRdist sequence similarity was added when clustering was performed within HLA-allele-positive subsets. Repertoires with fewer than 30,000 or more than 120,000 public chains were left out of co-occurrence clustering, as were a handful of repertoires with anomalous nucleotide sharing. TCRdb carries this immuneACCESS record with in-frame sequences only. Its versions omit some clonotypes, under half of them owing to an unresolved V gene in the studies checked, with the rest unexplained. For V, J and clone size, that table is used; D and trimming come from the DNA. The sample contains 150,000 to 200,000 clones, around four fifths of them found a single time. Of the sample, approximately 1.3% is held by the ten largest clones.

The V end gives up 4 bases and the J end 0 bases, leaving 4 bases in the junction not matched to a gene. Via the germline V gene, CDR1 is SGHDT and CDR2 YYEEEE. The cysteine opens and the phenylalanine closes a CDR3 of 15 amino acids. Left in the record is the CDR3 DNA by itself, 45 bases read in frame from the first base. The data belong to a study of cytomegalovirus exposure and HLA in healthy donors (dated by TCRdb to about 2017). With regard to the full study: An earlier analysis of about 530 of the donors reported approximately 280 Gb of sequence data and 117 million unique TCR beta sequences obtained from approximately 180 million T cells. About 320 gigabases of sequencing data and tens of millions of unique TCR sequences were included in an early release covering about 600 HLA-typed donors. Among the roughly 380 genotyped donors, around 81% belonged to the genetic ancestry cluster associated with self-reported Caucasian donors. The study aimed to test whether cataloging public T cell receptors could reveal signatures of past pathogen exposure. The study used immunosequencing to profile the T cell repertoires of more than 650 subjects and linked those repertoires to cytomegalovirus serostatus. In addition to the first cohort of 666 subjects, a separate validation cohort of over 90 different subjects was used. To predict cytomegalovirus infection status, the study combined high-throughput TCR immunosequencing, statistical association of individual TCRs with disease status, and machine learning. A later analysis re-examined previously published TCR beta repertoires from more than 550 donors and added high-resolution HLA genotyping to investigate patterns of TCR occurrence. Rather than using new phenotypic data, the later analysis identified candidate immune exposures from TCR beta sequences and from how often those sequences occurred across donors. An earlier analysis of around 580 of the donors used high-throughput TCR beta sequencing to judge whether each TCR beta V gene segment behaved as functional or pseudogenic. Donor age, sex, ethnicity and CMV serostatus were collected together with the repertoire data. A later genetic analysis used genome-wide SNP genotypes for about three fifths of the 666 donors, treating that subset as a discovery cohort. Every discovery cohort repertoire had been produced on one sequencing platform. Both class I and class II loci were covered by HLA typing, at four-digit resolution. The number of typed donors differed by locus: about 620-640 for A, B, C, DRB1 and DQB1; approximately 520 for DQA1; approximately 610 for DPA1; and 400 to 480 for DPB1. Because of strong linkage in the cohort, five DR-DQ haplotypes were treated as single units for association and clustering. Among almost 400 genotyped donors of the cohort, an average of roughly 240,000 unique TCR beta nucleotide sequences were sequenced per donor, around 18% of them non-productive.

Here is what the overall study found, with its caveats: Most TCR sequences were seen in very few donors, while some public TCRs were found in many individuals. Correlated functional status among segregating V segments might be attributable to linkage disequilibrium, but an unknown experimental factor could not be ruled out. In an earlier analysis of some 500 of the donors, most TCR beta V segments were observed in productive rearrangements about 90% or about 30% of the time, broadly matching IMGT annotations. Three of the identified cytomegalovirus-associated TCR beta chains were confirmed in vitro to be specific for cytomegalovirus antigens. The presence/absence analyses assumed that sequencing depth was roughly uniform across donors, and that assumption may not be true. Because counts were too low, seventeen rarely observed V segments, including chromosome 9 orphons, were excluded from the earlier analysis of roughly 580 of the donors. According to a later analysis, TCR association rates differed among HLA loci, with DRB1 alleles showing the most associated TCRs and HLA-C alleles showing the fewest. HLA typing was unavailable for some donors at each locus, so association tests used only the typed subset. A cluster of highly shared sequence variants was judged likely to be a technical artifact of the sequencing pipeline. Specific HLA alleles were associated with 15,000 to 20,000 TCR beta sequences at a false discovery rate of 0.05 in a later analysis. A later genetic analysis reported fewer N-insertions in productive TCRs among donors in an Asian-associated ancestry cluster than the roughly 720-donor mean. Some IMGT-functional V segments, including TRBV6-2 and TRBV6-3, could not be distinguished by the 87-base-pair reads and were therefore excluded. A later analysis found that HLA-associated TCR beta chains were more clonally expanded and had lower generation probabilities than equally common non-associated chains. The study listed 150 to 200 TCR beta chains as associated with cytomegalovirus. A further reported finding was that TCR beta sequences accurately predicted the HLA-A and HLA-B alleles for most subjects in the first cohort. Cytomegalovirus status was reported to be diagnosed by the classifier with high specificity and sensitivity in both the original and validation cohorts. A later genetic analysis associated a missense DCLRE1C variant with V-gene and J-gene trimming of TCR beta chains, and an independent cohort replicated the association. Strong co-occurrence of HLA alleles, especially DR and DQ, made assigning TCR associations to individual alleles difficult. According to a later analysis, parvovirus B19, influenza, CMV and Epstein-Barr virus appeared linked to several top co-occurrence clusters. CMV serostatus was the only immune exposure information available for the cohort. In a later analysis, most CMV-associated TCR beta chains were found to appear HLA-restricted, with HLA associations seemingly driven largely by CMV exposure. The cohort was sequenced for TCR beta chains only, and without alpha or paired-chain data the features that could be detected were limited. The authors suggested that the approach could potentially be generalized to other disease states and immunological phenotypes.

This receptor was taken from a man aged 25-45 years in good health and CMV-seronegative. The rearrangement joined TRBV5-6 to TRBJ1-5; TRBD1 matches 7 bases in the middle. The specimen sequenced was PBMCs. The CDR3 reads CASSVRQGSNQPQHF. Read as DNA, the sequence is TGTGCCAGCAGCGTAAGACAGGGTAGCAATCAGCCCCAGCATTTT.